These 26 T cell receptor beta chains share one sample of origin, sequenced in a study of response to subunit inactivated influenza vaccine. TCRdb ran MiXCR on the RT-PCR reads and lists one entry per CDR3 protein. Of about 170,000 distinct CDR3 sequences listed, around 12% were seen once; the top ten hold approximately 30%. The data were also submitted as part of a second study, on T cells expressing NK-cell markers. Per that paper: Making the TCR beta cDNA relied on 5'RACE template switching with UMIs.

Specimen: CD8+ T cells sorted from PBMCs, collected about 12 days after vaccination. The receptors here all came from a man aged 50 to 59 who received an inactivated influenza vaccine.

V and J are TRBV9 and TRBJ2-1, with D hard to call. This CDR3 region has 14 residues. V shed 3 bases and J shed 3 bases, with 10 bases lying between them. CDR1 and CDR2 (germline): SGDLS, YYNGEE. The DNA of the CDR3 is TGTGCCAGCAGCGGAATAGAGGACTACAATGAGCAGTTCTTC. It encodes CASSGIEDYNEQFF.

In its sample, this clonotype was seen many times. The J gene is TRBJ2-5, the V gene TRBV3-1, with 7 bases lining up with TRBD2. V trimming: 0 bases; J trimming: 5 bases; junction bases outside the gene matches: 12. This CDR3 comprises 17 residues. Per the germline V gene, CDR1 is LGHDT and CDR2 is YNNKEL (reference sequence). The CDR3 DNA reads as TGTGCCAGCAGCCAAGATCTGTGGGAGGGGAGTGCGGAGACCCAGTACTTC. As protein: CASSQDLWEGSAETQYF.

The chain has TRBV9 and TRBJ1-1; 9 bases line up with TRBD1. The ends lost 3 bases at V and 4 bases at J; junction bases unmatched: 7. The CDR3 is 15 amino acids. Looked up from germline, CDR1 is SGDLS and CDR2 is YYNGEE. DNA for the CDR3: TGTGCCAGCAGCGGAGAGGACAGGGGCCTCACTGAAGCTTTCTTT. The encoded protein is CASSGEDRGLTEAFF. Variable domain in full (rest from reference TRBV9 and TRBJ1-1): DSGVTQTPKHLITATGQRVTLRCSPRSGDLSVYWYQQSLDQGLQFLIQYYNGEERAKGNILERFSAQQFPDLHSELNLSSLELGDSALYFCASSGEDRGLTEAFFGQGTRLTVV.

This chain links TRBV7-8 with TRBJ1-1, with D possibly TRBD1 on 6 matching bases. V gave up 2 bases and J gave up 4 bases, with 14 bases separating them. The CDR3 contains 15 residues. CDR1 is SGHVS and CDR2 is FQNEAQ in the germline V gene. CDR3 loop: CASSLSDRGRTEAFF. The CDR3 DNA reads TGTGCCAGCAGCTTAAGTGACCGGGGGCGCACTGAAGCTTTCTTT.

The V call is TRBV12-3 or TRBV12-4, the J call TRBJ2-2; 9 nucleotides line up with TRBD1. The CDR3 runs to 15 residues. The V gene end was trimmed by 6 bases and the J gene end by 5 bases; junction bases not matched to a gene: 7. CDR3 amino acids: CASRPGQGITGELFF. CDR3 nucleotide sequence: TGTGCCAGCAGACCGGGACAGGGAATTACCGGGGAGCTGTTTTTT.

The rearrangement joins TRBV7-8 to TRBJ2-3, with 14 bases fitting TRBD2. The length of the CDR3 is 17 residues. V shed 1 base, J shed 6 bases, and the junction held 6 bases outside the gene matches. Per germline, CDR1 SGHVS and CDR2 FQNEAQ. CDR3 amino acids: CASSLVGTSGSADTQYF. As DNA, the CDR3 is TGTGCCAGCAGCTTAGTCGGGACTAGCGGGAGTGCTGATACGCAGTATTTT.

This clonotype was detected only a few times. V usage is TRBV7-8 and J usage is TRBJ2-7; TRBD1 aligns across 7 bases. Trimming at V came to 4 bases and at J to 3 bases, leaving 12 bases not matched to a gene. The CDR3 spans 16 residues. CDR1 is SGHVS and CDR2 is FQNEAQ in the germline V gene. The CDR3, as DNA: TGTGCCAGCAGCTGGCACTCGGGACAGAAGGTCTACGAGCAGTACTTC. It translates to CASSWHSGQKVYEQYF.

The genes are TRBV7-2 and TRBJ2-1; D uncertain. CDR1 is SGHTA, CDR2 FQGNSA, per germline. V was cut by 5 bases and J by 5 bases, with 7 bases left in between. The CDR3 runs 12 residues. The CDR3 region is CASSGRNNEQFF. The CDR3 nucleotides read TGTGCCAGCAGCGGTCGGAACAATGAGCAGTTCTTC.

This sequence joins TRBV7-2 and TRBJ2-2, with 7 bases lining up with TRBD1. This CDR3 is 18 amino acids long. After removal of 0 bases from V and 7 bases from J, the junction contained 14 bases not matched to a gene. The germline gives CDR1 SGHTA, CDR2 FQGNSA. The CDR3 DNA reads TGTGCCAGCAGCTTAGCCCAAGGGACAGACGTGGAATTCGGGGAGCTGTTTTTT. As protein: CASSLAQGTDVEFGELFF.

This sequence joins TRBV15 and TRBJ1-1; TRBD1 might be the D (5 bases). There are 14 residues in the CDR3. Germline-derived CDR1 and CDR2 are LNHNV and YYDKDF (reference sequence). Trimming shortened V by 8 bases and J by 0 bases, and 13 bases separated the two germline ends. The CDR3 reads CATDKGRVNTEAFF. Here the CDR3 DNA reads TGTGCCACCGATAAGGGACGGGTGAACACTGAAGCTTTCTTT.

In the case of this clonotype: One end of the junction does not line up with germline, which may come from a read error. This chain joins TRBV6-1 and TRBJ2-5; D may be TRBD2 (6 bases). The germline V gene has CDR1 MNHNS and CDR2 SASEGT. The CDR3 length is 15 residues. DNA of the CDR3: TGTGCCAGCAGCCCAGGAGGGGCCCCTCAAGAGACCAAGTACTTC. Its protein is CASSPGGAPQETKYF.

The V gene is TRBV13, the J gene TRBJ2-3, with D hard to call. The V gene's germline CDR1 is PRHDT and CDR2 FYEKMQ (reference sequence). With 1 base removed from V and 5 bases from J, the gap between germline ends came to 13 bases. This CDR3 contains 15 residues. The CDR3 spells CASSLVFREQDTQYF. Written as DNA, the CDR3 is TGTGCCAGCAGCTTAGTATTTAGGGAACAAGATACGCAGTATTTT.

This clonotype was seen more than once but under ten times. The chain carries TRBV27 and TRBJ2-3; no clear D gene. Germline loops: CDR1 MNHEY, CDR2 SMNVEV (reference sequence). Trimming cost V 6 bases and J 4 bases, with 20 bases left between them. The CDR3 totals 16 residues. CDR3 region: CASSRWTPQVPDTQYF. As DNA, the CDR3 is TGTGCCAGCAGCCGCTGGACCCCTCAGGTTCCAGATACGCAGTATTTT.

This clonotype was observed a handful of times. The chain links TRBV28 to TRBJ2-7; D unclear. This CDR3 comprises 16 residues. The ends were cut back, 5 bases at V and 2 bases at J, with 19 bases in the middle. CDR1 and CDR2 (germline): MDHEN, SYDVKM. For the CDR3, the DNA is TGTGCCAGCAGTCCAGCCCTGACTCTAGAGACCTACGAGCAGTACTTC. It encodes CASSPALTLETYEQYF.

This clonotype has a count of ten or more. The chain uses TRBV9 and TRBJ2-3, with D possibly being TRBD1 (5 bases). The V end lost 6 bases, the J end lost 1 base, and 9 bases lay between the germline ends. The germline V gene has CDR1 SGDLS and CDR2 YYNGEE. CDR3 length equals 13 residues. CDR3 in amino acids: CASTGLGTDTQYF. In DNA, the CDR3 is TGTGCCAGCACAGGGTTGGGCACAGATACGCAGTATTTT.

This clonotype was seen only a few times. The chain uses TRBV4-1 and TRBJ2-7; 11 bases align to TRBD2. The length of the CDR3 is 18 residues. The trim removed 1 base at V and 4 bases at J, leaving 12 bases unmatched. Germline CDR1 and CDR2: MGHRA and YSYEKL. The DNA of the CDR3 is TGCGCCAGCAGCCAAGGACTAGCGGGGCCGGGGGGCCAATACGAGCAGTACTTC. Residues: CASSQGLAGPGGQYEQYF.

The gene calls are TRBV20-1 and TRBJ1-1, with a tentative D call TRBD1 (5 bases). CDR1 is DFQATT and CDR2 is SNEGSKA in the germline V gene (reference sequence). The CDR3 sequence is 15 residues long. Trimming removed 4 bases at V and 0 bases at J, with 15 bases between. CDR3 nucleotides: TGCAGTGCTATTGAGGGAGGGACGGTGAACACTGAAGCTTTCTTT. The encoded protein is CSAIEGGTVNTEAFF.

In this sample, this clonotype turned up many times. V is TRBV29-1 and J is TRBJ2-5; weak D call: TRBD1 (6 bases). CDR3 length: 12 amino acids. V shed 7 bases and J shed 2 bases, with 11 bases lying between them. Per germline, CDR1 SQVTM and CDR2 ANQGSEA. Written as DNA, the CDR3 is TGCAGCGCCTACAGGGAACAAGAGACCCAGTACTTC. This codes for CSAYREQETQYF.

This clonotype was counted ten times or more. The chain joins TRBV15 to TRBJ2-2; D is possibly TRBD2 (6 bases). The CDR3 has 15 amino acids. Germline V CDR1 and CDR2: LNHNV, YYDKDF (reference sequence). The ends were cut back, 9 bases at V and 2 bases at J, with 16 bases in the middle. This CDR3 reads CATLLEGENTGELFF. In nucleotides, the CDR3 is TGTGCCACGCTCTTGGAGGGAGAAAACACCGGGGAGCTGTTTTTT.

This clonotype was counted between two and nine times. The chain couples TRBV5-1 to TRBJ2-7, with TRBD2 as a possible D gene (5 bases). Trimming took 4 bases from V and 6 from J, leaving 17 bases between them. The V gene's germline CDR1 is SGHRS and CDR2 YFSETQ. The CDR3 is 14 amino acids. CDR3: CASSLYSGGSEQYF. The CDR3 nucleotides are TGCGCCAGCAGCCTTTACAGCGGCGGATCCGAGCAGTACTTC.

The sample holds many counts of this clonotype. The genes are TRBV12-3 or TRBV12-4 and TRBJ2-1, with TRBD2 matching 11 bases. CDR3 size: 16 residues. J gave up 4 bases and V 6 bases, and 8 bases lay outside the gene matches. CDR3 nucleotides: TGTGCCAGCAGAGGGACTAGCGGATTTCCTTACAATGAGCAGTTCTTC. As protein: CASRGTSGFPYNEQFF.

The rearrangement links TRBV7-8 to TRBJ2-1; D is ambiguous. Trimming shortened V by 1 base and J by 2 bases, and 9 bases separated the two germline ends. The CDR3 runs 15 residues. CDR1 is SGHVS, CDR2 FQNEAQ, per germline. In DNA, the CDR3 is TGTGCCAGCAGCTTAGAGGCGGTCGCCTACAATGAGCAGTTCTTC. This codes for CASSLEAVAYNEQFF.

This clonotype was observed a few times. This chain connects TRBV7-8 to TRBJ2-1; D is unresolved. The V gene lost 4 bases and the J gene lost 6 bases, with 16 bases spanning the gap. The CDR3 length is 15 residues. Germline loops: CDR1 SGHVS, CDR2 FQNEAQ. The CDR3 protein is CASSSTPILTNEQFF. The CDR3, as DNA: TGTGCCAGCAGCTCGACTCCCATACTAACCAATGAGCAGTTCTTC.

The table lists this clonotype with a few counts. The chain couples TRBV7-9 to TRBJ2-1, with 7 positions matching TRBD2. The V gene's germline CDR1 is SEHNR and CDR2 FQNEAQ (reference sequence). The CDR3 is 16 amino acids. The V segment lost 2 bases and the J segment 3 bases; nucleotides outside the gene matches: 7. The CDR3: CASSLFGGSDYNEQFF. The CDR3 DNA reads TGTGCCAGCAGCTTATTCGGCGGGAGTGACTACAATGAGCAGTTCTTC.

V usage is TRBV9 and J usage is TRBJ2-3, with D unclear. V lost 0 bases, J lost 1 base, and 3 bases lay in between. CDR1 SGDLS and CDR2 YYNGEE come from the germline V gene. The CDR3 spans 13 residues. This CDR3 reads CASSVGRTDTQYF. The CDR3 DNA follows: TGTGCCAGCAGCGTAGGCCGCACAGATACGCAGTATTTT. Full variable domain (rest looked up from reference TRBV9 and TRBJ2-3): DSGVTQTPKHLITATGQRVTLRCSPRSGDLSVYWYQQSLDQGLQFLIQYYNGEERAKGNILERFSAQQFPDLHSELNLSSLELGDSALYFCASSVGRTDTQYFGPGTRLTVL.

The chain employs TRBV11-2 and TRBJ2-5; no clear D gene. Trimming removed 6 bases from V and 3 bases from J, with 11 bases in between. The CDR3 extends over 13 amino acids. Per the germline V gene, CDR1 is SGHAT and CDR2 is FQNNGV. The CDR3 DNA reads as TGTGCCAGCAGAGTCACTGAGGAAGAGACCCAGTACTTC. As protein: CASRVTEEETQYF.